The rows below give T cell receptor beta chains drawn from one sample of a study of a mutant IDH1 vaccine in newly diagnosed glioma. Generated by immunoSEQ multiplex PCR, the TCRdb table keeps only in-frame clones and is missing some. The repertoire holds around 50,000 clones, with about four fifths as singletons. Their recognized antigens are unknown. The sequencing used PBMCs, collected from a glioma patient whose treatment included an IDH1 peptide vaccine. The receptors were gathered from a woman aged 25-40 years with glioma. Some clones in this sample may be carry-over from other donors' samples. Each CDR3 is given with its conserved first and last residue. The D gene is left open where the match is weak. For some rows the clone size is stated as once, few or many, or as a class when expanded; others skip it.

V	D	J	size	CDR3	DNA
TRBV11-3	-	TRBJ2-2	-	CASSLVTSGTGELFF	TGTGCCAGCAGCTTAGTGACCTCGGGCACCGGGGAGCTGTTTTTT
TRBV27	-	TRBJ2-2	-	CASSFGAGGELFF	TGTGCCAGCAGTTTCGGGGCGGGAGGGGAGCTGTTTTTT
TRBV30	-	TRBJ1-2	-	CAWTADGNYGYTF	TGTGCCTGGACTGCGGACGGGAACTATGGCTACACCTTC
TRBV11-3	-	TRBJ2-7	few	CASSLETSYEQYF	TGTGCCAGCAGCTTAGAGACTAGTTACGAGCAGTACTTC
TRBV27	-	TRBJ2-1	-	CASSLTTTSYNEQFF	TGTGCCAGCAGTCTTACTACTACCTCCTACAATGAGCAGTTCTTC
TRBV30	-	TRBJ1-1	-	CAWSALPLGTEAFF	TGTGCCTGGAGTGCCCTCCCCCTAGGGACTGAAGCTTTCTTT
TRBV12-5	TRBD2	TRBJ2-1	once	CASGLGLAGFDSYNEQFF	TGTGCTAGTGGTTTGGGACTAGCGGGTTTCGACTCCTACAATGAGCAGTTCTTC
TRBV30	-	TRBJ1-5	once	CAWSVSGSNQPQHF	TGTGCCTGGAGTGTCTCTGGCAGTAATCAGCCCCAGCATTTT
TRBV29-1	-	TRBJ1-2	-	CSVEDSNYGYTF	TGCAGCGTTGAAGATTCTAACTATGGCTACACCTTC
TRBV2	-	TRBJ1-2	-	CASTLADYGYTF	TGTGCCAGCACACTCGCAGACTATGGCTACACCTTC
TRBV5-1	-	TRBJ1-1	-	CASSLGESTEAFF	TGCGCCAGCAGCTTGGGAGAGAGCACTGAAGCTTTCTTT
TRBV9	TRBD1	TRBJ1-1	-	CASSVVDRGMVTEAFF	TGTGCCAGCAGCGTAGTGGACAGGGGGATGGTCACTGAAGCTTTCTTT
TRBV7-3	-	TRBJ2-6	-	CASSLGSGGANVLTF	TGTGCCAGCAGCTTAGGGTCCGGGGGAGCCAACGTCCTGACTTTC
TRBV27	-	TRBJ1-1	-	CASSFLGGYTEAFF	TGTGCCAGCAGCTTCCTGGGGGGATACACTGAAGCTTTCTTT
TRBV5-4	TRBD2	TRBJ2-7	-	CASSFGGTRSYEQYF	TGTGCCAGCAGCTTCGGGGGGACTAGGTCCTACGAGCAGTACTTC
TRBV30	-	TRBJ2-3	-	CAWKATYTQYF	TGTGCCTGGAAGGCTACATATACGCAGTATTTT
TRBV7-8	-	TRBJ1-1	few	CASSRGGGGTEAFF	TGTGCCAGCAGCCGAGGAGGTGGGGGGACTGAAGCTTTCTTT